The 24 T cell receptor beta chains below come from one sample, sequenced in a study of cytomegalovirus exposure and HLA in healthy donors. PCR amplification relied on 60 Vbeta primers (plus 13 Jbeta primers). The table came from immunoSEQ multiplex PCR; TCRdb's copy has only in-frame clones and leaves some out. In the table there are 96,000 or so clones, around 74% of which are singletons. Specimen: PBMCs. These receptors were obtained from a female donor in good health and CMV-seropositive.

This clone was observed many times. The rearrangement links TRBV4-3 to TRBJ2-6; D unclear. From germline, CDR1 is LGHNA and CDR2 YSLEER. The CDR3 has 16 residues. V was trimmed by 0 bases and J by 0 bases, leaving 6 bases between them. The CDR3 region is CASSQDVLSGANVLTF. The CDR3, as DNA: TGCGCCAGCAGCCAAGATGTTCTCTCTGGGGCCAACGTCCTGACTTTC.

The rearrangement uses TRBV6-5 and TRBJ2-1, with 11 bases that match TRBD2. This CDR3 has 14 amino acids. Looked up from germline, CDR1 is MNHEY and CDR2 is SVGAGI. The V segment lost 1 base and the J segment 8 bases; nucleotides outside the gene matches: 1. The CDR3 region is CASSYLGLADEQFF. CDR3 nucleotides: TGTGCCAGCAGTTACTTGGGACTAGCGGATGAGCAGTTCTTC.

This sequence joins TRBV7-2 and TRBJ2-7; tentative D call: TRBD1 (6 bases). Per the germline V gene, CDR1 is SGHTA and CDR2 is FQGNSA. CDR3 length equals 14 residues. Deletions cut 6 bases from V and 2 bases from J, with 14 bases between. CDR3: CASRLLAGAYEQYF. The CDR3 bases are TGTGCCAGCAGGCTTCTGGCAGGGGCCTACGAGCAGTACTTC.

J is TRBJ1-1 and V is TRBV19; no firm D call. The CDR3 has 14 amino acids. Trimming pared 3 bases from V and 5 bases from J, leaving 13 bases between. CDR1 and CDR2 (germline): LNHDA, SQIVND (reference sequence). CDR3: CASSIVRRRTEAFF. CDR3 bases: TGTGCCAGTAGTATTGTGAGGAGGCGGACTGAAGCTTTCTTT.

The rearrangement joins TRBV4-1 to TRBJ1-3, with D perhaps matching TRBD1 (6 bases). Per the germline V gene, CDR1 is MGHRA and CDR2 is YSYEKL. CDR3 length: 18 residues. V was clipped by 4 bases and J by 0 bases, with 19 bases between them. The CDR3 DNA sequence: TGCGCCAGCAGCCCCCCAGGTCGGGACAAGAACTCTGGAAACACCATATATTTT. Protein product: CASSPPGRDKNSGNTIYF.

The genes are TRBV6-1 and TRBJ1-1; 7 bases agree with TRBD1. V lost 4 bases to trimming and J lost 4 bases; unmatched junction nucleotides: 9. CDR1 and CDR2 from the germline V gene are MNHNS and SASEGT. CDR3 length equals 15 residues. CDR3 loop: CASSATDRVVTEAFF. In DNA form, the CDR3 reads TGTGCCAGCAGTGCGACCGACAGGGTGGTCACTGAAGCTTTCTTT.

V usage is TRBV7-8 and J usage is TRBJ2-1; D possibly corresponds to TRBD2 (6 bases). The CDR3 has 16 amino acids. The V end lost 0 bases, the J end lost 6 bases, and 15 bases lay between the germline ends. The germline CDR1 and CDR2 sequences are SGHVS and FQNEAQ. CDR3 nucleotides: TGTGCCAGCAGCTTAGCGGGCGGGGAACCCTTCAATGAGCAGTTCTTC. Translated, it gives CASSLAGGEPFNEQFF.

The table lists this clone with a count of one. V usage is TRBV9 and J usage is TRBJ2-2; 10 positions match TRBD2. Trimming removed 3 bases from V and 1 base from J; junction bases left unmatched: 0. This CDR3 comprises 15 residues. Germline loops: CDR1 SGDLS, CDR2 YYNGEE. Here the CDR3 reads CASSASGGNTGELFF. The CDR3 nucleotides read TGTGCCAGCAGCGCTAGCGGGGGGAACACCGGGGAGCTGTTTTTT.

V and J are TRBV9 and TRBJ2-7, with 8 bases aligning to TRBD1. This CDR3 is 14 amino acids long. CDR1 and CDR2 from the germline V gene are SGDLS and YYNGEE. Trimming removed 4 bases from V and 0 bases from J; junction bases left unmatched: 3. CDR3 sequence (DNA): TGTGCCAGCAGCCAGGGGGCAAACTCCTACGAGCAGTACTTC. Its protein product is CASSQGANSYEQYF. Full variable domain (remainder filled in from reference TRBV9 and TRBJ2-7): DSGVTQTPKHLITATGQRVTLRCSPRSGDLSVYWYQQSLDQGLQFLIQYYNGEERAKGNILERFSAQQFPDLHSELNLSSLELGDSALYFCASSQGANSYEQYFGPGTRLTVT.

V gene TRBV5-4 combines with J gene TRBJ1-2, with 7 bases that match TRBD1. Germline assignment: CDR1 SGHNT and CDR2 YYREEE (reference sequence). This CDR3 is built from 14 residues. The trim removed 2 bases at V and 4 bases at J, leaving 5 bases unmatched. The CDR3 DNA follows: TGTGCCAGCAGCTTACTACAGGGGTCCTATGGCTACACCTTC. Amino acids: CASSLLQGSYGYTF. The whole variable domain, remainder taken from reference TRBV5-4 and TRBJ1-2, is ETGVTQSPTHLIKTRGQQVTLRCSSQSGHNTVSWYQQALGQGPQFIFQYYREEENGRGNFPPRFSGLQFPNYSSELNVNALELDDSALYLCASSLLQGSYGYTFGSGTRLTVV.

This clone showed up just a few times. The V and J genes are TRBV10-3 and TRBJ2-1; D might be TRBD1 (5 bases). The length of the CDR3 is 13 residues. Trimming removed 8 bases at V and 9 bases at J, with 17 bases between. CDR1 and CDR2 (germline): ENHRY, SYGVKD. The CDR3 sequence: CAIGVGAGGEQFF. The CDR3 nucleotides are TGTGCCATCGGGGTAGGGGCCGGCGGTGAGCAGTTCTTC.

This clone was seen once. J is TRBJ2-6 and V is TRBV28; D is undetermined. The CDR3 extends over 15 amino acids. Germline V gene data show CDR1 as MDHEN and CDR2 as SYDVKM. Trimming shortened V by 6 bases and J by 0 bases, and 9 bases separated the two germline ends. In nucleotides, the CDR3 is TGTGCCAGCAGACACAGCTACTCTGGGGCCAACGTCCTGACTTTC. This sequence encodes CASRHSYSGANVLTF. The full variable domain, completed using reference TRBV28 and TRBJ2-6, is DVKVTQSSRYLVKRTGEKVFLECVQDMDHENMFWYRQDPGLGLRLIYFSYDVKMKEKGDIPEGYSVSREKKERFSLILESASTNQTSMYLCASRHSYSGANVLTFGAGSRLTVL.

This clone was detected many times. This CDR3 reads CASSLSGGANTGELFF. As DNA, the CDR3 is TGTGCCAGCAGCTTGTCGGGGGGGGCCAACACCGGGGAGCTGTTTTTT. The chain combines TRBV5-6 with TRBJ2-2; the match to TRBD2 covers 8 bases. V shed 1 base and J 2 bases; nucleotides not matched to a gene: 4. CDR1 is SGHDT and CDR2 is YYEEEE in the germline V gene. The CDR3 loop spans 16 amino acids.

This chain joins TRBV5-4 and TRBJ1-5, with D unresolved. Looked up from germline, CDR1 is SGHNT and CDR2 is YYREEE (reference sequence). The V end was cut by 7 bases, the J end by 4 bases, with 15 bases between. The CDR3 is 14 amino acids. CDR3 in DNA: TGTGCCAGCCTAGGATGTGTGCCGAATCAGCCCCAGCATTTT. Amino acids: CASLGCVPNQPQHF.

This clone was seen a handful of times. The chain's CDR3 is CASTPGLAGGYEQYF. In DNA, the CDR3 is TGTGCCAGCACCCCGGGACTAGCGGGAGGGTACGAGCAGTACTTC. The chain combines TRBV28 with TRBJ2-7, with 16 nucleotides matching TRBD2. V shed 7 bases, J shed 4 bases, and the junction held 4 bases outside the gene matches. This CDR3 is built from 15 residues. CDR1 MDHEN and CDR2 SYDVKM come from the germline V gene.

This sequence joins TRBV10-1 and TRBJ1-5; no reliable D call. The CDR3 is 14 amino acids. V was pared by 9 bases and J by 5 bases, with 17 bases between. CDR1 is WNHNN and CDR2 is SYGVQD in the germline V gene (reference sequence). The CDR3 bases are TGCGCCAGTCCCTTCACAGTGGTGGATCAGCCCCAGCATTTT. It is translated as CASPFTVVDQPQHF.

The table lists this clone with a few counts. V usage is TRBV29-1 and J usage is TRBJ2-7, with TRBD1 matching over 8 bases. The germline V gene has CDR1 SQVTM and CDR2 ANQGSEA. J was trimmed by 5 bases and V by 7 bases; bases with no gene match: 13. The CDR3 has 14 residues. The DNA of the CDR3 is TGCAGCGCCCAAGCCCGGACAGGGATCCACGAGCAGTACTTC. It translates to CSAQARTGIHEQYF.

The gene calls are TRBV6-1 and TRBJ1-1, with 8 bases aligning to TRBD1. The CDR3 covers 15 residues. Per the germline V gene, CDR1 is MNHNS and CDR2 is SASEGT. Germline trimming cut 5 bases from V and 1 base from J; bases unmatched to any gene: 6. CDR3 sequence reads: CASSMQTGENTEAFF. For the CDR3, the DNA is TGTGCCAGCAGTATGCAGACAGGGGAGAACACTGAAGCTTTCTTT.

This clone was detected a few times. This rearrangement joins TRBV19 to TRBJ2-7, with 11 bases that match TRBD1. The CDR3 consists of 13 residues. J was trimmed by 6 bases and V by 4 bases; bases with no gene match: 2. The germline gives CDR1 LNHDA, CDR2 SQIVND (reference sequence). The CDR3 nucleotides are TGTGCCAGTAGTACCGGGACAGGGGGCGAGCAGTACTTC. Its translation: CASSTGTGGEQYF.

CDR3 DNA sequence: TGTGCCAGTAGTATCCGGGGAAAATTCTACGAGCAGTACTTC. This translates into CASSIRGKFYEQYF. The V and J genes are TRBV19 and TRBJ2-7, with D maybe TRBD2 (5 bases). The CDR3 contains 14 residues. In germline, CDR1 is LNHDA, CDR2 SQIVND (reference sequence). Trimming took off 3 bases at V and 3 bases at J, with 12 bases between the two ends.

The chain joins TRBV10-3 to TRBJ2-1; D is undetermined. The germline gives CDR1 ENHRY, CDR2 SYGVKD. Trimming stripped 0 bases from V and 5 bases from J, with 5 bases between. The CDR3 is 13 amino acids. Here the CDR3 reads CAISESLNNEQFF. The CDR3 DNA sequence: TGTGCCATCAGTGAGTCCCTAAACAATGAGCAGTTCTTC.

The chain employs TRBV2 and TRBJ2-6; D ambiguous. The CDR3 contains 15 residues. The germline V and J ends were trimmed by 7 bases and 4 bases, with 14 bases remaining between them. Germline loops: CDR1 SNHLY, CDR2 FYNNEI. Here the CDR3 reads CASIRNALGANVLTF. The CDR3 nucleotides read TGTGCCAGCATCAGGAATGCACTCGGGGCCAACGTCCTGACTTTC.

V is TRBV6-4 and J is TRBJ2-1, with TRBD2 matching over 10 bases. The V gene's germline CDR1 is MRHNA and CDR2 SNTAGT. The CDR3 contains 16 residues. V lost 0 bases, J lost 8 bases, and 7 bases stayed unmatched. CDR3 in amino acids: CASSDSVETSGHEQFF. The DNA for the CDR3 is TGTGCCAGCAGTGACTCTGTAGAGACTAGCGGGCATGAGCAGTTCTTC.

V gene TRBV30 combines with J gene TRBJ1-4; perhaps TRBD1 as D (6 bases). Germline loops: CDR1 GTSNPN, CDR2 SVGIG (reference sequence). The CDR3 is 12 residues long. The V and J ends lost 3 bases and 8 bases respectively, with 10 bases between them. This chain's CDR3 is CAWRQGEEKLFF. The CDR3 nucleotides are TGTGCCTGGAGACAGGGTGAGGAAAAACTGTTTTTT.